This TCR beta chain derives from a study of beta chain features in type 1 diabetes (dated by TCRdb to 2016 to 2019). Some background on the complete study: Patients and healthy donors did not differ in mean age, gender distribution, total cell number or subset yield. Across all samples, fewer than 110,000,000 sorted cells were examined, and cell number per subset correlated strongly with RNA yield. Naive and central memory subsets were obtained from all 30 or so donors, but regulatory and stem cell-like memory subsets were isolated from only 8 patients and roughly eight healthy donors. In the study, TCRB repertoires of sorted circulating CD4+ T cell subsets from recently diagnosed type 1 diabetes patients were compared with those of matched healthy donors. Overall study outcomes, separate from this receptor: Because cDNA rather than genomic DNA was sequenced, highly expressing activated cells could have been over-represented, although no difference in activation and CD3 levels was found between groups. At VDJ recombination sites, patients with type 1 diabetes made fewer insertions and deleted more nucleotides, a pattern implying thymic rearrangement abnormalities. In all four CD4+ subsets, TCRB CDR3 length was moderately but significantly shorter in type 1 diabetes patients. Because small numbers of individuals were included in the HLA sub-analyses, any influence of HLA type on TCRB rearrangement was left unresolved. Shorter templates might be favored by PCR, yet because patient and control samples were amplified and corrected together, any such skew would affect both groups equally. Naive, central memory and regulatory TCRB repertoires appeared to be more similar among patients than among healthy donors.

The trim is 3 bases for V and 0 bases for J, with a gap of 15 bases between the germline ends. The CDR3, from cysteine to phenylalanine, totals 16 residues. Only the CDR3 part of the read is kept: 48 bases, read in frame from the first base. CDR1 and CDR2, looked up from the germline V gene (reference sequence), are SEHNR and FQNEAQ. From each donor, a single peripheral blood sample of approximately 120 mL on average was drawn into heparinised tubes. A BD FACSAria II was used to sort naive, central memory, regulatory and stem cell-like memory CD4+ T cells with a panel that included CD45RO, CCR7, CD25, CD127, CD95 and CD27. A purity above 95% was achieved for all sorted populations. PBMCs were isolated immediately by Lymphoprep density gradient centrifugation and stained directly without culture. Samples were stained and sorted in pairs, with one healthy donor and one patient per experiment, so that batch effects were minimized.

This clone was detected only a few times. It lacks a known antigen. No quality values exist for individual bases; no much larger clone is one base distant. The entire isolated RNA was reverse transcribed using the High Capacity cDNA Reverse Transcription Kit, and thus expressed TCRB transcripts were sequenced. Deep immunoSEQ sequencing was performed on naive, central memory and regulatory T cell samples, with an average of roughly 3.5 million total reads per sample. After sorted cells were lysed in RLT buffer, RNA was extracted with DNase-treated RNeasy Micro or Mini kits, with the choice depending on cell number. To prevent cross-contamination, each cell subset was processed individually, whereas patient and healthy donor samples were processed jointly. The immunoSEQ multiplex PCR was used to amplify TCRB sequences from cDNA, generating 87-bp fragments that spanned the CDR3 region. The amplicons were sequenced using the Illumina HiSeq platform. The original pipeline was this. Synthetic template baselines were used to correct PCR bias computationally, reads within Hamming distance 2 were collapsed, and singletons that could not be merged were discarded. Reads were aligned to IMGT to assign V, D and J genes, CDR3 length, and insertions or deletions at six rearrangement sites. Within each subset, clonotype counts were normalized to sorted cell number, after which true diversity and Gini coefficients were computed with the tcR R package. The overlap coefficient, calculated on TCRB nucleotide sequences, was used to quantify repertoire sharing. As a proxy for the pre-selection repertoire, out-of-frame TCRB sequences from naive cells were analyzed. The table comes from immuneACCESS by way of TCRdb, which keeps in-frame sequences with V and J called. Part of the clones is missing from these tables; in studies checked, under half for an unresolved V gene and the rest for unknown reasons. That table is the source of V, J and clone size, and D and trimming were worked out from the DNA. For this sample there are about 400,000 clones; roughly 12% appear just once. The ten most abundant clones make up roughly 0.015% of the sample.

Sequencing was performed on naive CD4+ T cells from blood. The sample's cell subset or site label, decoded: true naive CD4+ T cells. Rearrangement joined TRBV7-9 to TRBJ2-7, with the D gene call left open. The TCR sequence derives from a man aged 18 to 30 in good health. The nucleotide sequence reads as follows: TGTGCCAGCAGCTTCACCCCGAGCATCTACTCCTACGAGCAGTACTTC. The translation is CASSFTPSIYSYEQYF.